These 12 T cell receptor beta chains were sequenced from one sample in a study of blood T cell repertoires in COVID-19. Repertoires were generated with immunoSEQ multiplex PCR, while TCRdb's copy carries only in-frame clones and drops some. Of 80,000 to 95,000 clones listed, 75% to 85% were seen once; the top ten hold under 5%. The sample was peripheral blood. The receptors were sampled from a man of 80 years or more with COVID-19, enrolled during active disease.

J is TRBJ1-3 and V is TRBV5-1; TRBD1 aligns across 7 bases. Germline CDR1 SGHRS, CDR2 YFSETQ. This CDR3 contains 14 residues. With V trimmed by 1 base and J by 8 bases, 6 bases remained unmatched. In DNA, the CDR3 is TGCGCCAGCAGCTTGAACAGGGGAGCGGACACCATATATTTT. Protein product: CASSLNRGADTIYF.

The rearrangement links TRBV7-9 to TRBJ1-1; 7 bases fit TRBD1. With V trimmed by 5 bases and J by 2 bases, 11 bases remained unmatched. The germline gives CDR1 SEHNR, CDR2 FQNEAQ (reference sequence). The CDR3 is 16 residues long. The CDR3 DNA sequence: TGTGCCAGCAGCGTTGGGGGAAGGGGGCGAAACACTGAAGCTTTCTTT. It translates to CASSVGGRGRNTEAFF.

The V call is TRBV5-1, the J call TRBJ1-2; D remains ambiguous. The length of the CDR3 is 13 residues. Germline CDR1 and CDR2: SGHRS and YFSETQ. Trimming stripped 4 bases from V and 10 bases from J, with 17 bases between. The CDR3 DNA sequence: TGCGCCAGCAGCGTGAACTTGGGAGGGCACTACACCTTC. Translation: CASSVNLGGHYTF.

This clone has only a few counts. The rearrangement uses TRBV19 and TRBJ2-3; D is unclear. CDR1 and CDR2 (germline): LNHDA, SQIVND (reference sequence). Trimming pared 5 bases from V and 2 bases from J, leaving 17 bases between. The CDR3 has 16 residues. The CDR3 here is CASSLGLTRITDTQYF. CDR3 DNA sequence: TGTGCCAGTAGTCTAGGCCTAACCCGTATCACAGATACGCAGTATTTT.

This clone was seen only a few times. The chain carries TRBV20-1 and TRBJ1-6, with 9 bases matching TRBD1. V lost 3 bases and J lost 4; bases outside the gene matches: 1. This CDR3 spans 14 amino acids. Germline lookup yields CDR1 DFQATT and CDR2 SNEGSKA (reference sequence). The CDR3 region has the DNA TGCAGTGCTAGTGGGACAGGGTATAATTCACCCCTCCACTTT. Translation: CSASGTGYNSPLHF.

The CDR3 spells CASSKAGEGSPLHF. The CDR3 DNA reads as TGTGCCAGCAGTAAGGCAGGGGAGGGTTCACCCCTCCACTTT. This sequence joins TRBV6-6 and TRBJ1-6; D possibly corresponds to TRBD1 (6 bases). This CDR3 is built from 14 residues. V lost 5 bases, J lost 9 bases, and 14 bases lay in between. The germline V gene has CDR1 MNHNY and CDR2 SVGAGI (reference sequence).

The chain couples TRBV3-1 (or the pseudogene TRBV3-2) to TRBJ2-7; D gene uncertain. Per the germline V gene, CDR1 is LGHDT and CDR2 is YNNKEL (reference sequence). The CDR3 spans 14 residues. Trimming shortened V by 0 bases and J by 7 bases, and 13 bases separated the two germline ends. The CDR3 spells CASSQDLTRVEQYF. The CDR3 DNA reads as TGTGCCAGCAGCCAAGATCTTACTCGGGTGGAGCAGTACTTC.

CDR3 nucleotides: TGTGCCAGCACAGGACACAGGGCACCCTACGAGCAGTACTTC. It encodes CASTGHRAPYEQYF. This chain uses TRBV27 with TRBJ2-7; tentatively, D is TRBD1 (6 bases). Trimming took off 7 bases at V and 2 bases at J, with 15 bases between the two ends. CDR1 is MNHEY, CDR2 SMNVEV, per germline (reference sequence). CDR3 length equals 14 residues.

This chain uses TRBV19 with TRBJ1-2; D not certain. CDR1 is LNHDA, CDR2 SQIVND, per germline (reference sequence). With 10 bases removed from V and 6 bases from J, the gap between germline ends came to 12 bases. CDR3 length: 11 amino acids. The CDR3 protein is CATPVTDGYTF. DNA of the CDR3: TGTGCCACCCCGGTCACAGATGGCTACACCTTC.

The V call is TRBV7-3, the J call TRBJ2-1; 10 bases agree with TRBD2. Trimming cost V 0 bases and J 2 bases; bases outside gene matches: 10. The CDR3 extends over 19 amino acids. Germline V lookup: CDR1 SGHTA, CDR2 FQGTGA. The DNA of the CDR3 is TGTGCCAGCAGCTTAACTTCCCTGAGGAGCGGGGGGGCCTACAATGAGCAGTTCTTC. As protein: CASSLTSLRSGGAYNEQFF.

The chain employs TRBV27 and TRBJ2-3, with 7 bases lining up with TRBD2. The CDR3 length is 17 residues. Germline V gene data show CDR1 as MNHEY and CDR2 as SMNVEV (reference sequence). V lost 3 bases, J lost 4 bases, and 13 bases stayed unmatched. CDR3 amino acids: CASSFAPSGLRPDTQYF. In DNA form, the CDR3 reads TGTGCCAGCAGTTTCGCCCCATCGGGACTACGACCAGATACGCAGTATTTT.

The rearrangement links TRBV5-6 to TRBJ1-2; no definite D call. This CDR3 is built from 15 residues. V was trimmed by 4 bases and J by 5 bases, leaving 18 bases between them. Germline lookup yields CDR1 SGHDT and CDR2 YYEEEE. In DNA, the CDR3 is TGTGCCAGCAGCCGAGGAGAAACAAGCCTATATGGCTACACCTTC. It codes for CASSRGETSLYGYTF.